The 9 T cell receptor beta chains listed next were all sequenced from one sample in a study of blood T cell repertoires in COVID-19. Clones were sequenced by immunoSEQ multiplex PCR, and TCRdb holds only the in-frame ones, with some missing. The sample yields roughly 380,000 clones, around nine tenths seen once. Specimen: peripheral blood. The receptors were sampled from a woman aged 40 to 50 with COVID-19, enrolled during active disease.

The chain has TRBV7-2 and TRBJ1-2, with D perhaps matching TRBD1 (5 bases). The CDR3 is 13 amino acids. CDR1 is SGHTA and CDR2 is FQGNSA in the germline V gene. V was cut by 4 bases and J by 7 bases, with 13 bases left in between. In nucleotides, the CDR3 is TGTGCCAGCAGCTCGGTTCAGGGCTTTGGCTACACCTTC. The encoded protein is CASSSVQGFGYTF.

The J gene is TRBJ1-2, the V gene TRBV28, with 7 bases that match TRBD1. The germline V gene encodes CDR1 MDHEN and CDR2 SYDVKM. Trimming cost V 2 bases and J 3 bases; bases outside gene matches: 0. The CDR3 is made up of 13 amino acids. CDR3 protein: CASSLTGDYGYTF. The DNA for the CDR3 is TGTGCCAGCAGTTTAACAGGGGACTATGGCTACACCTTC.

This clone was found a few times. The chain couples TRBV28 to TRBJ1-2, with D unclear. Germline assignment: CDR1 MDHEN and CDR2 SYDVKM. Trimming took 7 bases from V and 7 from J, leaving 13 bases between them. This CDR3 contains 12 residues. CDR3 DNA: TGTGCCAGCACCAGTCTTGACACTGGCTACACCTTC. The encoded protein is CASTSLDTGYTF.

This chain connects TRBV24-1 to TRBJ2-7; unclear D gene. Germline values: CDR1 KGHDR, CDR2 SFDVKD. The CDR3 is made up of 13 amino acids. V dropped 4 bases and J dropped 2 bases, with 8 bases sitting between them. The CDR3, as DNA: TGTGCCACCAGTGACAGGCAAACCTACGAGCAGTACTTC. The encoded protein is CATSDRQTYEQYF.

The J gene is TRBJ1-6, the V gene TRBV6-5; maybe TRBD1 (6 bases). The germline gives CDR1 MNHEY, CDR2 SVGAGI. V shed 7 bases and J shed 5 bases, with 9 bases lying between them. This CDR3 spans 13 amino acids. The CDR3 protein is CASTGQNNSPLHF. The CDR3 bases are TGTGCCAGCACCGGACAGAATAATTCACCCCTCCACTTT.

This sequence joins TRBV28 and TRBJ2-5; the D gene is possibly TRBD2 (6 bases). The length of the CDR3 is 14 residues. The V and J ends lost 3 bases and 4 bases respectively, with 12 bases between them. Germline CDR1 and CDR2: MDHEN and SYDVKM. In nucleotides, the CDR3 is TGTGCCAGCAGTTTGATCCTGGGAGGAGAGACCCAGTACTTC. Translating it yields CASSLILGGETQYF.

This clone was detected once. CDR3 amino acids: CASRSSSYEQYF. The DNA for the CDR3 is TGTGCCAGCAGGTCCAGCTCCTACGAGCAGTACTTC. The V gene is TRBV28, the J gene TRBJ2-7; D uncertain. From germline, CDR1 is MDHEN and CDR2 SYDVKM. V dropped 6 bases and J dropped 0 bases, with 6 bases sitting between them. CDR3 length: 12 amino acids. Variable domain in full (rest from reference TRBV28 and TRBJ2-7): DVKVTQSSRYLVKRTGEKVFLECVQDMDHENMFWYRQDPGLGLRLIYFSYDVKMKEKGDIPEGYSVSREKKERFSLILESASTNQTSMYLCASRSSSYEQYFGPGTRLTVT.

This clone was counted only a few times. The chain joins TRBV5-5 to TRBJ2-7, with no clear D. V was clipped by 0 bases and J by 0 bases, with 10 bases between them. The CDR3 runs 15 residues. Germline CDR1 is SGHKS and CDR2 is YYEKEE (reference sequence). CDR3 amino acids: CASSLGGLSSYEQYF. The CDR3 DNA is TGTGCCAGCAGCTTGGGCGGTTTAAGCTCCTACGAGCAGTACTTC.

The J gene is TRBJ1-1, the V gene TRBV5-1, with 8 positions matching TRBD1. CDR3 size: 17 residues. The J segment lost 1 base and the V segment lost 4 bases, leaving 12 bases of the junction unmatched. Germline CDR1 and CDR2: SGHRS and YFSETQ. The CDR3 loop reads CASSHRGQGPSNTEAFF. The CDR3 DNA sequence: TGCGCCAGCAGCCACCGCGGACAGGGCCCGTCGAACACTGAAGCTTTCTTT.